These 2 T cell receptor beta chains originate from one sample sequenced in a study of OX40 agonist ivuxolimab in advanced cancers. Sequencing was performed with immunoSEQ multiplex PCR; in TCRdb, only in-frame clones are kept and a portion is missing. The sample consists of 120,000 or so clones, around 95% of them appearing once. Specimen: CD4+ or CD8+ T cells sorted from blood, collected in a trial of the OX40 agonist ivuxolimab. The receptors were gathered from an adult with an advanced solid tumor such as melanoma, head and neck, liver or kidney cancer.

This rearrangement joins TRBV27 to TRBJ2-1; 9 bases line up with TRBD2. Germline-derived CDR1 and CDR2 are MNHEY and SMNVEV (reference sequence). Trimming at V came to 5 bases and at J to 4 bases, leaving 6 bases not matched to a gene. The CDR3 runs to 15 residues. CDR3 region: CASSLRGGIYNEQFF. CDR3 DNA sequence: TGTGCCAGCAGTCTGCGGGGGGGAATTTACAATGAGCAGTTCTTC.

DNA for the CDR3: TGTGCCAGCTCCGGGACGCGGGGAAACACCATATATTTT. Protein: CASSGTRGNTIYF. The chain carries TRBV2 and TRBJ1-3, with D tentatively TRBD1 (5 bases). From germline, CDR1 is SNHLY and CDR2 FYNNEI. The V and J ends lost 8 bases and 4 bases respectively, with 12 bases between them. The CDR3 is made up of 13 amino acids.